One and the same sample provided the 22 T cell receptor beta chains below, sequenced in a study of T cell changes during pregnancy in multiple sclerosis. Sequencing was performed with immunoSEQ multiplex PCR; in TCRdb, only in-frame clones are kept and a portion is missing. The sample lists 40,000 to 55,000 clones, around nine tenths occurring once. The sample here was CD4+ T cells from peripheral blood mononuclear cells, taken in the second trimester of pregnancy. The receptors originated from a female donor with multiple sclerosis, enrolled in a pregnancy study.

The genes are TRBV7-9 and TRBJ1-1, with a tentative D call TRBD1 (6 bases). Trimming took 2 bases from V and 5 from J, leaving 12 bases between them. This CDR3 spans 14 amino acids. CDR1 SEHNR and CDR2 FQNEAQ come from the germline V gene (reference sequence). This CDR3 reads CASSLRLGGTEAFF. The CDR3 nucleotides are TGTGCCAGCAGCTTACGTTTAGGGGGTACTGAAGCTTTCTTT.

The chain couples TRBV5-1 to TRBJ1-4; 7 nucleotides line up with TRBD1. V was pared by 4 bases and J by 5 bases, with 2 bases of the junction left unmatched. Germline CDR1 reads SGHRS; CDR2 reads YFSETQ. The CDR3 is 13 residues long. The CDR3 nucleotides are TGCGCCAGCAGCGAGGGACAGAATGAAAAACTGTTTTTT. This translates into CASSEGQNEKLFF.

The chain uses TRBV6-5 and TRBJ2-2; TRBD1 might be the D (5 bases). The V end lost 7 bases, the J end lost 4 bases, and 16 bases lay between the germline ends. CDR1 is MNHEY and CDR2 is SVGAGI in the germline V gene. This CDR3 spans 15 amino acids. The CDR3 nucleotides are TGTGCCAGCACCCTATCTAGGGGCCTCACCGGGGAGCTGTTTTTT. Protein: CASTLSRGLTGELFF.

This rearrangement joins TRBV29-1 to TRBJ2-2; 7 bases are a match to TRBD1. The CDR3 runs 14 residues. Germline values: CDR1 SQVTM, CDR2 ANQGSEA. J was trimmed by 3 bases and V by 3 bases; bases with no gene match: 4. This CDR3 reads CSVDHGTDTGELFF. The CDR3 DNA reads TGCAGCGTTGACCACGGGACAGACACCGGGGAGCTGTTTTTT.

This chain links TRBV7-3 with TRBJ1-1, with 8 bases fitting TRBD1. Per germline, CDR1 SGHTA and CDR2 FQGTGA. V lost 5 bases to trimming and J lost 7 bases; unmatched junction nucleotides: 9. The CDR3 is made up of 14 amino acids. In DNA, the CDR3 is TGTGCCAGCAGCCCTACAGGGGGTCGTGGTGAAGCTTTCTTT. It encodes CASSPTGGRGEAFF.

This clone is a singleton in its sample. The V call is TRBV6-1, the J call TRBJ2-3; D remains unclear. This CDR3 comprises 14 residues. In germline, CDR1 is MNHNS, CDR2 SASEGT. Trimming shortened V by 3 bases and J by 7 bases, and 14 bases separated the two germline ends. The CDR3 is CASSDSWLVYTQYF. The CDR3 bases are TGTGCCAGCAGTGATAGTTGGTTAGTGTATACGCAGTATTTT.

The V gene is TRBV18, the J gene TRBJ2-3; 7 nucleotides agree with TRBD1. Germline assignment: CDR1 KGHSH and CDR2 LQKENI. This CDR3 comprises 15 residues. Trimming removed 3 bases from V and 4 bases from J; junction bases left unmatched: 7. The CDR3 sequence: CASSPDRPTSDTQYF. In DNA, the CDR3 is TGTGCCAGCTCACCGGACAGGCCGACGTCAGATACGCAGTATTTT.

The chain is built from TRBV7-2 and TRBJ2-2; 7 positions agree with TRBD1. V shed 5 bases, J shed 2 bases, and the junction held 5 bases outside the gene matches. Per germline, CDR1 SGHTA and CDR2 FQGNSA. The CDR3 has 15 amino acids. The CDR3 DNA is TGTGCCAGCAGCCCCTACAGGGGAAACACCGGGGAGCTGTTTTTT. Translation gives CASSPYRGNTGELFF.

The rearrangement uses TRBV14 and TRBJ2-7; TRBD2 matches at 9 bases. This CDR3 has 16 residues. CDR1 and CDR2 (germline): SGHDN, FVKESK. V lost 2 bases, J lost 3 bases, and 8 bases stayed unmatched. The CDR3 here is CASSQKGGAGGYEQYF. The CDR3 DNA is TGTGCCAGCAGCCAAAAAGGGGGAGCGGGAGGCTACGAGCAGTACTTC.

J is TRBJ2-7 and V is TRBV2; no firm D call. The CDR3 runs 11 residues. Per germline, CDR1 SNHLY and CDR2 FYNNEI. V dropped 5 bases and J dropped 2 bases, with 4 bases sitting between them. As DNA, the CDR3 is TGTGCCAGCAGTACAGCCTACGAGCAGTACTTC. Protein product: CASSTAYEQYF.

V and J are TRBV7-3 and TRBJ2-1, with 8 bases identical to TRBD2. V lost 2 bases and J lost 8; bases outside the gene matches: 8. Per the germline V gene, CDR1 is SGHTA and CDR2 is FQGTGA. CDR3 length: 15 residues. The CDR3 region has the DNA TGTGCCAGCAGCTTAGAAGCGGGGGCTGTAGATGAGCAGTTCTTC. Its translation is CASSLEAGAVDEQFF.

The chain links TRBV11-3 to TRBJ2-2; maybe TRBD2 (5 bases). V lost 9 bases, J lost 4 bases, and 15 bases lay in between. The germline V gene encodes CDR1 SGHNT and CDR2 YENEEA. The CDR3 extends over 14 amino acids. The CDR3 DNA reads as TGTGCCAGGATGGACGGGATCTCCACCGGGGAGCTGTTTTTT. It encodes CARMDGISTGELFF.

The rearrangement links TRBV4-2 to TRBJ2-6; D unresolved. CDR1 is LGHNA, CDR2 YNFKEQ, per germline. CDR3 length equals 14 residues. Between the trimmed V and J ends, which lost 1 base and 6 bases, there was a span of 7 bases. The CDR3 is CASSQGREANVLTF. CDR3 sequence (DNA): TGTGCCAGCAGCCAAGGCCGCGAGGCCAACGTCCTGACTTTC.

This clone was counted once. J is TRBJ2-7 and V is TRBV4-2; 15 positions match TRBD2. The V gene end was trimmed by 5 bases and the J gene end by 4 bases; junction bases not matched to a gene: 9. This CDR3 is built from 17 residues. Germline loops: CDR1 LGHNA, CDR2 YNFKEQ. The CDR3 region has the DNA TGTGCCAGCAGCTCCGCCGGACTAGCGGGAGGGGTTTACGAGCAGTACTTC. Its translation: CASSSAGLAGGVYEQYF.

Here the CDR3 reads CASSLVGQGLREQFF. The CDR3 coding sequence is TGCGCCAGCAGCTTGGTGGGACAGGGGCTTCGGGAGCAGTTCTTC. The rearrangement joins TRBV5-1 to TRBJ2-1; the match to TRBD1 covers 10 bases. From germline, CDR1 is SGHRS and CDR2 YFSETQ. CDR3 length: 15 residues. Trimming at V came to 0 bases and at J to 10 bases, leaving 7 bases not matched to a gene. The full variable domain, in which reference TRBV5-1 and TRBJ2-1 provide the parts outside the CDR3, is KAGVTQTPRYLIKTRGQQVTLSCSPISGHRSVSWYQQTPGQGLQFLFEYFSETQRNKGNFPGRFSGRQFSNSRSEMNVSTLELGDSALYLCASSLVGQGLREQFFGPGTRLTVL.

The chain carries TRBV5-5 and TRBJ1-3; 12 positions match TRBD1. The J segment lost 0 bases and the V segment lost 5 bases, leaving 12 bases of the junction unmatched. Germline V gene lookup returns CDR1 SGHKS and CDR2 YYEKEE (reference sequence). The CDR3 has 19 residues. In nucleotides, the CDR3 is TGTGCCAGCAGTTCGCCTCGGGACAGGGGGCCCTTCTCTGGAAACACCATATATTTT. Its protein is CASSSPRDRGPFSGNTIYF.

Remarks on this clone: One end of the junction is discordant with germline, which a read error may explain. Other nucleotide sequences from this sample produce the same CDR3. V and J are TRBV2 and TRBJ1-1; D gene ambiguous. This CDR3 is built from 13 residues. Germline CDR1 reads SNHLY; CDR2 reads FYNNEI. The CDR3 region is CASTEEANTEAFF. CDR3 DNA: TGTGCCAGCACTGAAGAAGCGAACACTGAAGCTTTCTTT.

The V call is TRBV19, the J call TRBJ2-5; 14 positions match TRBD2. The CDR3 contains 15 residues. J gave up 5 bases and V 7 bases, and 6 bases lay outside the gene matches. Germline values: CDR1 LNHDA, CDR2 SQIVND (reference sequence). The CDR3 DNA is TGTGCCAGTACTGGGACTAGCGGGGGTAGGGAGACCCAGTACTTC. Its translation is CASTGTSGGRETQYF.

This clone has more than one count but fewer than ten. CDR3 sequence reads: CASSVAGTAVEAFF. The CDR3 bases are TGTGCCAGCAGCGTAGCCGGGACAGCTGTAGAAGCTTTCTTT. The gene calls are TRBV9 and TRBJ1-1; TRBD1 matches 7 bases. After removal of 0 bases from V and 8 bases from J, the junction contained 7 bases not matched to a gene. The CDR3 length is 14 residues. Germline assignment: CDR1 SGDLS and CDR2 YYNGEE.

V is TRBV5-6 and J is TRBJ2-1; unclear D gene. The CDR3 runs to 11 residues. Trimming left V 3 bases short and J 9 bases short, with 7 bases between. Germline V gene lookup returns CDR1 SGHDT and CDR2 YYEEEE. Here the CDR3 reads CASSSGPEQFF. The CDR3 nucleotides read TGTGCCAGCAGCTCCGGTCCTGAGCAGTTCTTC.

In DNA, the CDR3 is TGTGCCAGCAGCATCACAGGGATTTCCTCTGGAAACACCATATATTTT. Protein sequence: CASSITGISSGNTIYF. The chain recombines TRBV11-2 with TRBJ1-3, with a weak D call TRBD1 (6 bases). V shed 5 bases and J shed 0 bases, with 14 bases lying between them. Germline V gene sequence: CDR1 SGHAT, CDR2 FQNNGV. The CDR3 consists of 16 residues. Drawing the rest from reference TRBV11-2 and TRBJ1-3, the complete variable domain is EAGVAQSPRYKIIEKRQSVAFWCNPISGHATLYWYQQILGQGPKLLIQFQNNGVVDDSQLPKDRFSAERLKGVDSTLKIQPAKLEDSAVYLCASSITGISSGNTIYFGEGSWLTVV.

The chain combines TRBV6-5 with TRBJ2-6; 8 bases align to TRBD1. V gave up 5 bases and J gave up 10 bases; unmatched junction bases: 4. The germline CDR1 and CDR2 sequences are MNHEY and SVGAGI. The CDR3 spans 13 residues. The CDR3 region has the DNA TGTGCCAGCAGTAGGGACAGGAAAAACGTCCTGACTTTC. Encoded protein: CASSRDRKNVLTF.